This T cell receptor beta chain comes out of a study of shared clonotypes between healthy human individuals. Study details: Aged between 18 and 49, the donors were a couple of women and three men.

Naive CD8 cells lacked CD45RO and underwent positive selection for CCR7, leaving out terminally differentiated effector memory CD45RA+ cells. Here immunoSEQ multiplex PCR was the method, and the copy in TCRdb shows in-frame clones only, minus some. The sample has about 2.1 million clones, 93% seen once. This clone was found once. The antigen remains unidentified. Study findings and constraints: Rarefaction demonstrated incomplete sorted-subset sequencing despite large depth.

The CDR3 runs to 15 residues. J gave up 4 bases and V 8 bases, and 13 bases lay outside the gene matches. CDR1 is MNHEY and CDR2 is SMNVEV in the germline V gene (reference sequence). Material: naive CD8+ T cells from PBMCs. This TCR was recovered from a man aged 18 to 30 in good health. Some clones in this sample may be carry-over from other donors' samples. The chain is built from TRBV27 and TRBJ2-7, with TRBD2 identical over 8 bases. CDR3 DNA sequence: TGTGCCAGCGGCCCTCGGGAAGCGGGGGTTTACGAGCAGTACTTC. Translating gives CASGPREAGVYEQYF.